This T cell receptor beta chain was sequenced for a study of PD-1 blockade in classical Hodgkin lymphoma. Study information: The study gave patients nivolumab 3 mg/kg intravenously every 2 weeks. Study-wide results and caveats: It was reported that newly diagnosed patients had less baseline TCR diversity than healthy donors.

Concerning this clone itself: Antigen specificity is unknown.

Every patient had relapsed following autologous stem cell transplantation, and cohorts differed in brentuximab vedotin exposure. Researchers used magnetic negative selection to pull out pure CD4+ T cells from thawed PBMCs. Here immunoSEQ multiplex PCR was the method, and the copy in TCRdb shows in-frame clones only, minus some. Of about 7,600 clones listed, roughly 80% are singletons. Specimen: CD4+ T cells from blood, collected at baseline. The source is a human donor with classical Hodgkin lymphoma.

The CDR3 protein is CASSSTLIAGGSDEQFF. CDR3 DNA sequence: TGCGCCAGCAGCTCGACCCTAATAGCGGGAGGGTCTGATGAGCAGTTCTTC. The J gene is TRBJ2-1, the V gene TRBV4-1, with 11 bases matching TRBD2. V shed 5 bases, J shed 8 bases, and the junction held 14 bases outside the gene matches. Germline-derived CDR1 and CDR2 are MGHRA and YSYEKL. The CDR3 consists of 17 residues.